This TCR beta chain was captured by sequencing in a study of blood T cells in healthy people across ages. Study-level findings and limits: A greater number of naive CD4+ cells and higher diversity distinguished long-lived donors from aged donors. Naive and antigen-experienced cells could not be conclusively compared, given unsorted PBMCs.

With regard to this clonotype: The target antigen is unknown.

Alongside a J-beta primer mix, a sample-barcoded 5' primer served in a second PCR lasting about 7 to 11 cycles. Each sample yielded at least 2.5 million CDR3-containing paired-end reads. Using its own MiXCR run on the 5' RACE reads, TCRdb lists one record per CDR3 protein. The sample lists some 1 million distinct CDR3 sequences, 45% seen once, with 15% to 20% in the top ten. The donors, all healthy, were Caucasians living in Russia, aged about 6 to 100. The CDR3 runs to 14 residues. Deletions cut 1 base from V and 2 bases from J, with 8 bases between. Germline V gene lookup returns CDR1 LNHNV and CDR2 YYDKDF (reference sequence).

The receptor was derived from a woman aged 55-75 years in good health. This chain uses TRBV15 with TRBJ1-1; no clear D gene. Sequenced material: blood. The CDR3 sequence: CATSRARGNTEAFF. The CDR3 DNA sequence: TGTGCCACCAGCAGAGCACGAGGTAACACTGAAGCTTTCTTT.